The rows below give T cell receptor beta chains drawn from one sample of a study of T cell repertoires in cytomegalovirus infection. One entry per CDR3 protein, called by TCRdb with MiXCR from the reads. The table has roughly 920,000 distinct CDR3 sequences, roughly 30% seen once. No antigen has been assigned to these receptors. The specimen comprised cultured CD8+ T cells from PBMCs, sampled from culture after CMV antigen stimulation. The source is a human donor in good health (CMV status not recorded). Some clones in this sample may be carry-over from other donors' samples. The conserved cysteine and the conserved F or W are not part of the CDR3 here. The order of the fields is V gene, J gene, clone size, D gene, CDR3 protein. D genes are given only for firm matches. The size of a clone is reported for some rows only, either as once, few or many, or as a class for expanded clones.

V gene: TRBV15; J gene: TRBJ2-2; clone size: NA; D gene: NA; CDR3 protein: ATSREGSHAGELF
V gene: TRBV4-3; J gene: TRBJ2-2; clone size: NA; D gene: NA; CDR3 protein: ASSQDLYQSNTGELL
V gene: TRBV10-2; J gene: TRBJ2-1; clone size: few; D gene: NA; CDR3 protein: ASTLLGPSSYNEQF
V gene: TRBV6-1; J gene: TRBJ2-1; clone size: few; D gene: NA; CDR3 protein: ASILNLGEQF
V gene: TRBV7-6; J gene: TRBJ2-1; clone size: many; D gene: TRBD1; CDR3 protein: ASSLGWGRGIYNEQF
V gene: TRBV4-1; J gene: TRBJ2-3; clone size: NA; D gene: NA; CDR3 protein: ASSRISPQGLDTQY
V gene: TRBV10-3; J gene: TRBJ2-1; clone size: NA; D gene: TRBD1; CDR3 protein: AISGLTGFNEQF
V gene: TRBV19; J gene: TRBJ2-3; clone size: NA; D gene: TRBD2; CDR3 protein: ASSSTSGGAMDTQY
V gene: TRBV19; J gene: TRBJ2-2; clone size: NA; D gene: NA; CDR3 protein: ASTVLVGANTGELF
V gene: TRBV6-5; J gene: TRBJ1-2; clone size: NA; D gene: TRBD1; CDR3 protein: ASSYSRTGYYGYT
V gene: TRBV7-9; J gene: TRBJ1-2; clone size: NA; D gene: TRBD1; CDR3 protein: ASRADRGTNYGYT
V gene: TRBV14; J gene: TRBJ1-1; clone size: NA; D gene: TRBD1; CDR3 protein: ASSQTGQGDTEAF
V gene: TRBV4-2; J gene: TRBJ1-1; clone size: NA; D gene: TRBD1; CDR3 protein: ASSQVDRGLLVRGAF
V gene: TRBV7-9; J gene: TRBJ2-1; clone size: few; D gene: TRBD2; CDR3 protein: ASSPGTSGGYEQF
V gene: TRBV6-1; J gene: TRBJ1-5; clone size: few; D gene: NA; CDR3 protein: ASRDSKNQPQH
V gene: TRBV27; J gene: TRBJ2-7; clone size: few; D gene: NA; CDR3 protein: ASKTGIYEQY
V gene: TRBV12-3/TRBV12-4; J gene: TRBJ2-1; clone size: few; D gene: NA; CDR3 protein: ASGQPSYNEQF
V gene: TRBV6-6; J gene: TRBJ1-2; clone size: NA; D gene: TRBD1; CDR3 protein: ASSPPRDRDLYGYT
V gene: TRBV5-1; J gene: TRBJ1-4; clone size: once; D gene: NA; CDR3 protein: ASSSQPGSTNEKLF
V gene: TRBV6-1; J gene: TRBJ2-7; clone size: few; D gene: NA; CDR3 protein: ASRRDNSYEQY
V gene: TRBV5-1; J gene: TRBJ2-7; clone size: NA; D gene: NA; CDR3 protein: ASSPGQGADEQY
V gene: TRBV7-2; J gene: TRBJ1-4; clone size: many; D gene: NA; CDR3 protein: ASSLNGNNEKLF
V gene: TRBV12-3/TRBV12-4; J gene: TRBJ1-1; clone size: few; D gene: NA; CDR3 protein: ASSTTGTTEAF